A selection of T cell receptor beta chains follows, all from one sample in a study of T cell responses to AZD1222 COVID-19 vaccine. The method was immunoSEQ multiplex PCR; TCRdb's version includes in-frame clones alone and lacks a portion of them. The top ten hold under 11% of the sample, which has more than 150,000 clones, approximately 92% seen once. This specimen consisted of peripheral blood, obtained on day 0 of AZD1222 vaccination. The receptor set was obtained from an adult in good health. Each CDR3 is given with its conserved first and last residue. The D gene is left open where the match is weak. Size is stated for part of the rows, as once, few or many counts, or as a class when the clone is expanded.

size: once
J: TRBJ1-5
V: TRBV7-9
D: NA
DNA: TGTGCCAGCAGCATGCAGGGGTCCGGCAATCAGCCCCAGCATTTT
CDR3: CASSMQGSGNQPQHF

size: NA
J: TRBJ1-1
V: TRBV4-3
D: NA
DNA: TGCGCCAGCAGCCCAGAGGTCAACAGCCGTGAAGCTTTCTTT
CDR3: CASSPEVNSREAFF

size: NA
J: TRBJ2-2
V: TRBV3-1/TRBV3-2
D: NA
DNA: TGTGCCAGCAACAGGGCCGGGGAGCTGTTTTTT
CDR3: CASNRAGELFF

size: NA
J: TRBJ2-2
V: TRBV11-2
D: NA
DNA: TGTGCCAGCAGCTTAGATAGAGGGGAAGGGGAGCTGTTTTTT
CDR3: CASSLDRGEGELFF

size: NA
J: TRBJ1-1
V: TRBV15
D: NA
DNA: TGTGCCACCAGGGGGCCTCTCAACACTGAAGCTTTCTTT
CDR3: CATRGPLNTEAFF

size: NA
J: TRBJ1-5
V: TRBV27
D: NA
DNA: TGTGCCAGCGGGCCACGGGGAGATAGCAATCAGCCCCAGCATTTT
CDR3: CASGPRGDSNQPQHF

size: NA
J: TRBJ2-1
V: TRBV19
D: NA
DNA: TGTGCCAGTAGTGCTGATCCTTATGAGCAGTTCTTC
CDR3: CASSADPYEQFF

size: once
J: TRBJ2-7
V: TRBV7-6
D: NA
DNA: TGTGCCAGCAGTCCTGAAGGGGGACCTTACGAGCAGTACTTC
CDR3: CASSPEGGPYEQYF

size: NA
J: TRBJ1-1
V: TRBV9
D: NA
DNA: TGTGCCAGCAGCCAGGGGAACACTGAAGCTTTCTTT
CDR3: CASSQGNTEAFF

size: NA
J: TRBJ1-5
V: TRBV28
D: TRBD1
DNA: TGTGCCAGCAGGACGTTGGGGACAGGGAGGGTTCCCCAGCATTTT
CDR3: CASRTLGTGRVPQHF

size: few
J: TRBJ1-2
V: TRBV15
D: NA
DNA: TGTGCCACCAGCAGAGAATTGGGGGCCCAGCCGCACTATGGCTACACCTTC
CDR3: CATSRELGAQPHYGYTF

size: NA
J: TRBJ1-2
V: TRBV19
D: NA
DNA: TGTGCCAGTAGTCCCTCCGAGGGACACGTCTATGGCTACACCTTC
CDR3: CASSPSEGHVYGYTF

size: NA
J: TRBJ2-1
V: TRBV27
D: NA
DNA: TGTGCCAGCAGTTCGGGGTACAATGAGCAGTTCTTC
CDR3: CASSSGYNEQFF

size: NA
J: TRBJ2-2
V: TRBV7-2
D: NA
DNA: TGTGCCAGCAGGGGGGCAGCGGACACCGGGGAGCTGTTTTTT
CDR3: CASRGAADTGELFF

size: NA
J: TRBJ1-1
V: TRBV27
D: NA
DNA: TGTGCCAGCAGTTACGGCAGGGGCACTGAAGCTTTCTTT
CDR3: CASSYGRGTEAFF

size: once
J: TRBJ2-1
V: TRBV15
D: NA
DNA: TGTGCCACCAGCCCCTCAGATTTAAGCGAGGGCCTACTCAATGAGCAGTTCTTC
CDR3: CATSPSDLSEGLLNEQFF

size: NA
J: TRBJ1-1
V: TRBV3-1/TRBV3-2
D: NA
DNA: TGTGCCAGCAGCCAGAGGCCGGTCACTGAAGCTTTCTTT
CDR3: CASSQRPVTEAFF

size: once
J: TRBJ1-3
V: TRBV18
D: NA
DNA: TGTGCCAGCTCACAAAAACAGGATCCTGGAAACACCATATATTTT
CDR3: CASSQKQDPGNTIYF

size: NA
J: TRBJ1-4
V: TRBV18
D: NA
DNA: TGTGCCAGCTCACCACCGAGAAGGCCGACGATTGAAAAACTGTTTTTT
CDR3: CASSPPRRPTIEKLFF

size: NA
J: TRBJ1-2
V: TRBV28
D: NA
DNA: TGTGCCAGCAGTTTAGGACTCGACTATGGCTACACCTTC
CDR3: CASSLGLDYGYTF

size: NA
J: TRBJ2-3
V: TRBV20-1
D: TRBD2
DNA: TGCAGTGCTAGTGTCGCGGGGGAACTCACAGATACGCAGTATTTT
CDR3: CSASVAGELTDTQYF

size: NA
J: TRBJ1-2
V: TRBV6-5
D: NA
DNA: TGTGCCAGCAGACTTACGGAGGGGGGCTACACCTTC
CDR3: CASRLTEGGYTF

size: NA
J: TRBJ1-3
V: TRBV13
D: NA
DNA: TGTGCCAGCAGCTCGGACCTCTCTGGAAACACCATATATTTT
CDR3: CASSSDLSGNTIYF

size: NA
J: TRBJ1-1
V: TRBV6-1
D: NA
DNA: TGTGCCAGCAGTGATGAGGGGAGGACACTTCCGCAACCTGGGGCTTTCTTT
CDR3: CASSDEGRTLPQPGAFF

size: once
J: TRBJ1-5
V: TRBV7-9
D: TRBD1
DNA: TGTGCCAGCAGCTCCGACAGGGGAGGACTTCAGCCCCAGCATTTT
CDR3: CASSSDRGGLQPQHF

size: NA
J: TRBJ1-4
V: TRBV6-5
D: TRBD1
DNA: TGTGCCAGCACCCACAGGGGAACTAATGAAAAACTGTTTTTT
CDR3: CASTHRGTNEKLFF

size: once
J: TRBJ1-1
V: TRBV2
D: NA
DNA: TGTGCCAGCAGTGGGGTGGAGGCTTTCTTT
CDR3: CASSGVEAFF

size: NA
J: TRBJ2-2
V: TRBV7-6
D: TRBD1
DNA: TGTGCCAGCAGGAGGGACAGGGGGACCGGGGAGCTGTTTTTT
CDR3: CASRRDRGTGELFF

size: NA
J: TRBJ2-5
V: TRBV5-6
D: NA
DNA: TGTGCCAGCAGCCGAGGGTCAGAGACCCAGTACTTC
CDR3: CASSRGSETQYF

size: many
J: TRBJ1-1
V: TRBV29-1
D: NA
DNA: TGCAGCGTTGTAGGGGTCGGGGGGGTGAACACTGAAGCTTTCTTT
CDR3: CSVVGVGGVNTEAFF

size: NA
J: TRBJ2-6
V: TRBV6-6
D: NA
DNA: TGTGCCAGCAGTTACCGACAGGGAGGCAACGTCCTGACTTTC
CDR3: CASSYRQGGNVLTF

size: NA
J: TRBJ1-1
V: TRBV6-6
D: NA
DNA: TGTGCCAGCAGTTCCCGGGACGGGGGAGCTTTCTTT
CDR3: CASSSRDGGAFF

size: once
J: TRBJ2-7
V: TRBV6-5
D: NA
DNA: TGTGCCACCACCCACGACATTTCCTACGAGCAGTACTTC
CDR3: CATTHDISYEQYF

size: few
J: TRBJ2-4
V: TRBV5-4
D: TRBD1
DNA: TGTGCCAGCAGCTTGGGTCAGGGGGCGATGGACATTCAGTACTTC
CDR3: CASSLGQGAMDIQYF

size: NA
J: TRBJ1-6
V: TRBV5-6
D: NA
DNA: TGTGCCAGCAGCCCGTCCGGGGCGACCCTAACTGGTTCACCCCTCCACTTT
CDR3: CASSPSGATLTGSPLHF

size: few
J: TRBJ1-4
V: TRBV6-5
D: NA
DNA: TGTGCCAGCAGTTACTCGGGGGAGGTGGAAAAACTGTTTTTT
CDR3: CASSYSGEVEKLFF

size: NA
J: TRBJ2-3
V: TRBV7-2
D: TRBD2
DNA: TGTGCCAGCAGCCCAGGACTAGCGGGGGGGGGTACGCAGTATTTT
CDR3: CASSPGLAGGGTQYF

size: NA
J: TRBJ2-5
V: TRBV6-1
D: TRBD2
DNA: TGTGCCAGCAGTCGTTTAGCGGGAGTAGGGGAGACCCAGTACTTC
CDR3: CASSRLAGVGETQYF

size: NA
J: TRBJ1-1
V: TRBV18
D: TRBD1
DNA: TGTGCCAGCTCACCCCAGACAGGGGGCGGCCATAGAGCTTTCTTT
CDR3: CASSPQTGGGHRAFF

size: NA
J: TRBJ1-5
V: TRBV6-1
D: TRBD1
DNA: TGTGCCAGCAGTGCCCCCCGGCTGACAGGGAATCAGCCCCAGCATTTT
CDR3: CASSAPRLTGNQPQHF

size: NA
J: TRBJ1-3
V: TRBV9
D: NA
DNA: TGTGCCAGCAGCTTATCGGGACAAACCTCTGGAAACACCATATATTTT
CDR3: CASSLSGQTSGNTIYF

size: NA
J: TRBJ2-2
V: TRBV25-1
D: NA
DNA: TGTGCCAGCACCCCGGCGGCCGGGGTGGTCGGGGAGCTGTTTTTT
CDR3: CASTPAAGVVGELFF

size: NA
J: TRBJ1-2
V: TRBV29-1
D: NA
DNA: TGCAGCGTTGAAGTACCCAGGGATGGTGGCTACACCTTC
CDR3: CSVEVPRDGGYTF

size: NA
J: TRBJ1-2
V: TRBV7-6
D: NA
DNA: TGTGCCAGCAGCTTTTCAACGGGTGGTGGCTACACCTTC
CDR3: CASSFSTGGGYTF

size: NA
J: TRBJ1-3
V: TRBV19
D: TRBD1
DNA: TGTGCCAGTACCCTTCCCACAGGGGCCTCTGGAAACACCATATATTTT
CDR3: CASTLPTGASGNTIYF

size: NA
J: TRBJ1-1
V: TRBV19
D: TRBD1
DNA: TGTGCCAGTAGTATAGTACCAGGGGGCACTGAAGCTTTCTTT
CDR3: CASSIVPGGTEAFF

size: NA
J: TRBJ1-3
V: TRBV5-6
D: NA
DNA: TGTGCCAGCAGTATGGGGTACTCTGGAAACACCATATATTTT
CDR3: CASSMGYSGNTIYF

size: NA
J: TRBJ1-2
V: TRBV5-1
D: NA
DNA: TGCGCCAGCAGCTTGGAACCTCGGACAGCGTCTAACTATGGCTACACCTTC
CDR3: CASSLEPRTASNYGYTF

size: NA
J: TRBJ2-1
V: TRBV5-6
D: NA
DNA: TGTGCCAGCAGCTTTGGCTCCCCAGGGGTCAATGAGCAGTTCTTC
CDR3: CASSFGSPGVNEQFF

size: NA
J: TRBJ2-1
V: TRBV5-1
D: TRBD1
DNA: TGCGCCAGCAGCCCTCGACAGGGGGAGTACAATGAGCAGTTCTTC
CDR3: CASSPRQGEYNEQFF

size: NA
J: TRBJ2-5
V: TRBV30
D: NA
DNA: TGTGCCTGGAGTGCCCCAGGGGTAGTGGAGACCCAGTACTTC
CDR3: CAWSAPGVVETQYF

size: few
J: TRBJ1-1
V: TRBV19
D: NA
DNA: TGTGCCAGTAGTATAGATAAGGGACACGCCGCAATGAACACTGAAGCTTTCTTT
CDR3: CASSIDKGHAAMNTEAFF

size: NA
J: TRBJ2-1
V: TRBV5-4
D: NA
DNA: TGTGCCAGCAGCCCCGGTCAGGGGTTGGATGAGCAGTTCTTC
CDR3: CASSPGQGLDEQFF

size: NA
J: TRBJ2-1
V: TRBV14
D: NA
DNA: TGTGCCAGCAGCCAAGGGACTACCCCCCTCTTC
CDR3: CASSQGTTPLF

size: NA
J: TRBJ1-6
V: TRBV12-3/TRBV12-4
D: TRBD1
DNA: TGTGCCAGCAGTCTCAGGGGGCACTCACCCCTCCACTTT
CDR3: CASSLRGHSPLHF

size: NA
J: TRBJ1-2
V: TRBV19
D: NA
DNA: TGTGCCAGTAGTCCCGGGGGGACCTTCGGTGGCTACACCTTC
CDR3: CASSPGGTFGGYTF